A selection of T cell receptor beta chains follows, all from one sample in a study of vaccination effects on CD4 cells after COVID-19. These receptors' antigens are unknown. Some clones are missing from TCRdb's copy, which holds only in-frame ones; the method was immunoSEQ multiplex PCR. The sample records 35,000 to 40,000 clones, 60% to 75% being singletons. The material was CD4+ T cells from PBMCs cultured without peptide, obtained before COVID-19 vaccination. The receptor set was obtained from a human donor who received a COVID-19 vaccine. Both conserved end residues are part of each CDR3. The D gene is left open where the match is weak. Rows give clone size only sometimes, using once, few, many, or a class for an expanded clone.

CDR3nt: TGTGCCAGCAGCCCGGGTCAGATCATGAACACTGAAGCTTTCTTT; CDR3aa: CASSPGQIMNTEAFF; j_gene: TRBJ1-1; len: 15; abundance: .; v_gene: TRBV11-1; d_gene: .
CDR3nt: TGTGCCACCGGGACAGGGGGAGAGACCCAGTACTTC; CDR3aa: CATGTGGETQYF; j_gene: TRBJ2-5; len: 12; abundance: .; v_gene: TRBV6-5; d_gene: TRBD1
CDR3nt: TGTGCCAGTAGCAACCGCCGGGACAGGGTCTCTGGAAACACCATATATTTT; CDR3aa: CASSNRRDRVSGNTIYF; j_gene: TRBJ1-3; len: 17; abundance: .; v_gene: TRBV19; d_gene: TRBD1
CDR3nt: TGTGCCAGCGCGGCGGGTTTTGGGGAGACCCAGTACTTC; CDR3aa: CASAAGFGETQYF; j_gene: TRBJ2-5; len: 13; abundance: once; v_gene: TRBV5-6; d_gene: .
CDR3nt: TGTGCCAGCAGCTTAGAAGGCTGGAGCAATCAGCCCCAGCATTTT; CDR3aa: CASSLEGWSNQPQHF; j_gene: TRBJ1-5; len: 15; abundance: few; v_gene: TRBV7-2; d_gene: .
CDR3nt: TGTGCCAGTAGTGTTCAGGGGGACTATGGCTACACCTTC; CDR3aa: CASSVQGDYGYTF; j_gene: TRBJ1-2; len: 13; abundance: few; v_gene: TRBV19; d_gene: TRBD1
CDR3nt: TGTGCCTGGAGTGTTCAGGAGACCCAGTACTTC; CDR3aa: CAWSVQETQYF; j_gene: TRBJ2-5; len: 11; abundance: .; v_gene: TRBV30; d_gene: .
CDR3nt: TGTGCCAGCAGTTCGGACAGGACCCCGTCAGGTGGCTACACCTTC; CDR3aa: CASSSDRTPSGGYTF; j_gene: TRBJ1-2; len: 15; abundance: once; v_gene: TRBV2; d_gene: TRBD1
CDR3nt: TGTGCCAACTCAGTAGGAGCTCCCTATAATTCACCCCTCCACTTT; CDR3aa: CANSVGAPYNSPLHF; j_gene: TRBJ1-6; len: 15; abundance: .; v_gene: TRBV6-5; d_gene: .
CDR3nt: TGTGCCAGCAGTGAAACTAGCGTATACAATGAGCAGTTCTTC; CDR3aa: CASSETSVYNEQFF; j_gene: TRBJ2-1; len: 14; abundance: .; v_gene: TRBV2; d_gene: TRBD2
CDR3nt: TGTGCCAGCAGCGTAGCCCCAGCAGGGGGCAACGCTGAAGCTTTCTTT; CDR3aa: CASSVAPAGGNAEAFF; j_gene: TRBJ1-1; len: 16; abundance: .; v_gene: TRBV9; d_gene: TRBD1
CDR3nt: TGTGCCAGCAGCTTAAGCGGGACCACAGATACGCAGTATTTT; CDR3aa: CASSLSGTTDTQYF; j_gene: TRBJ2-3; len: 14; abundance: .; v_gene: TRBV7-9; d_gene: TRBD2
CDR3nt: TGTGCCAGCAGCTTGGTAGCGGGAGTAGGAAATACGCAGTATTTT; CDR3aa: CASSLVAGVGNTQYF; j_gene: TRBJ2-3; len: 15; abundance: .; v_gene: TRBV7-2; d_gene: TRBD2
CDR3nt: TGTGCCATCAGTGAGTCGGTGGCGGAAGCTTTCTTT; CDR3aa: CAISESVAEAFF; j_gene: TRBJ1-1; len: 12; abundance: .; v_gene: TRBV10-3; d_gene: .
CDR3nt: TGTGCCTGGAGTACCGGGACACGGTTGAATCAGCCCCAGCATTTT; CDR3aa: CAWSTGTRLNQPQHF; j_gene: TRBJ1-5; len: 15; abundance: once; v_gene: TRBV30; d_gene: .
CDR3nt: TGTGCCAGCAGTCCGGACATGAACACTGAAGCTTTCTTT; CDR3aa: CASSPDMNTEAFF; j_gene: TRBJ1-1; len: 13; abundance: .; v_gene: TRBV9; d_gene: .
CDR3nt: TGTGCCAGCAGTTTACAGACTAGCGGAATCCAAGAGACCCAGTACTTC; CDR3aa: CASSLQTSGIQETQYF; j_gene: TRBJ2-5; len: 16; abundance: .; v_gene: TRBV28; d_gene: TRBD2
CDR3nt: TGTGCCATCAGAGGGACTAGCGGGTGGAACGAGCAGTACTTC; CDR3aa: CAIRGTSGWNEQYF; j_gene: TRBJ2-7; len: 14; abundance: .; v_gene: TRBV10-3; d_gene: TRBD2
CDR3nt: TGCGCCAGCAGCTTGGGGGGCACTAATGAAAAACTGTTTTTT; CDR3aa: CASSLGGTNEKLFF; j_gene: TRBJ1-4; len: 14; abundance: few; v_gene: TRBV5-1; d_gene: .
CDR3nt: TGTGCCAGCAGCGTAGGGACGGATTATTCACCCCTCCACTTT; CDR3aa: CASSVGTDYSPLHF; j_gene: TRBJ1-6; len: 14; abundance: .; v_gene: TRBV5-4; d_gene: .
CDR3nt: TGTGCCAGCAGCCCCCGGGACAGGGAAAGGCCTTCCTACGAGCAGTACTTC; CDR3aa: CASSPRDRERPSYEQYF; j_gene: TRBJ2-7; len: 17; abundance: .; v_gene: TRBV6-2/TRBV6-3; d_gene: TRBD1
CDR3nt: TGTGCCAGCAGCTTGGCCAGTGGGTTACCCCACGGGGAGCTGTTTTTT; CDR3aa: CASSLASGLPHGELFF; j_gene: TRBJ2-2; len: 16; abundance: .; v_gene: TRBV5-6; d_gene: .
CDR3nt: TGTGCCAGCAGCCCTTGGGACGCTACTAACTATGGCTACACCTTC; CDR3aa: CASSPWDATNYGYTF; j_gene: TRBJ1-2; len: 15; abundance: few; v_gene: TRBV9; d_gene: .
CDR3nt: TGTGCCAGCAGTGAATATCTAGCAGATACGCAGTATTTT; CDR3aa: CASSEYLADTQYF; j_gene: TRBJ2-3; len: 13; abundance: .; v_gene: TRBV6-1; d_gene: .
CDR3nt: TGTGCCAGTAGTAACTCAGGGACCCAGTACTTC; CDR3aa: CASSNSGTQYF; j_gene: TRBJ2-5; len: 11; abundance: .; v_gene: TRBV19; d_gene: .
CDR3nt: TGCAGCGTATATACAGATACGCAGTATTTT; CDR3aa: CSVYTDTQYF; j_gene: TRBJ2-3; len: 10; abundance: .; v_gene: TRBV29-1; d_gene: .
CDR3nt: TGTGCCAGCAGTTTTGCACAGAACACTGAAGCTTTCTTT; CDR3aa: CASSFAQNTEAFF; j_gene: TRBJ1-1; len: 13; abundance: .; v_gene: TRBV12-3/TRBV12-4; d_gene: .